This TCR beta chain emerged from a study of blood T cell repertoires in COVID-19. The CDR3 has 13 residues. Germline V gene sequence: CDR1 LNHDA, CDR2 SQIVND (reference sequence). V shed 5 bases and J 4 bases; nucleotides not matched to a gene: 4. In the original workflow: Estimation of nucleated cell counts was performed using reference gene primer amplification. Sequencing used immunoSEQ multiplex PCR; TCRdb keeps in-frame clones, though not all of them. Clone size and V and J calls were adopted from that table, with D and trimming inferred from the DNA. In the table there are over 75,000 clones, more than 85% of which are singletons.

Sequencing was carried out using peripheral blood. This receptor was obtained from a man between 60 and 70 years old with acute or convalescent COVID-19. The rearrangement uses TRBV19 and TRBJ1-2; 7 bases line up with TRBD1. The CDR3 sequence: CASSPGTAYGYTF. CDR3 coding DNA: TGTGCCAGTAGTCCCGGGACAGCCTATGGCTACACCTTC. The full variable domain, with the rest looked up from reference TRBV19 and TRBJ1-2, is DGGITQSPKYLFRKEGQNVTLSCEQNLNHDAMYWYRQDPGQGLRLIYYSQIVNDFQKGDIAEGYSVSREKKESFPLTVTSAQKNPTAFYLCASSPGTAYGYTFGSGTRLTVV.